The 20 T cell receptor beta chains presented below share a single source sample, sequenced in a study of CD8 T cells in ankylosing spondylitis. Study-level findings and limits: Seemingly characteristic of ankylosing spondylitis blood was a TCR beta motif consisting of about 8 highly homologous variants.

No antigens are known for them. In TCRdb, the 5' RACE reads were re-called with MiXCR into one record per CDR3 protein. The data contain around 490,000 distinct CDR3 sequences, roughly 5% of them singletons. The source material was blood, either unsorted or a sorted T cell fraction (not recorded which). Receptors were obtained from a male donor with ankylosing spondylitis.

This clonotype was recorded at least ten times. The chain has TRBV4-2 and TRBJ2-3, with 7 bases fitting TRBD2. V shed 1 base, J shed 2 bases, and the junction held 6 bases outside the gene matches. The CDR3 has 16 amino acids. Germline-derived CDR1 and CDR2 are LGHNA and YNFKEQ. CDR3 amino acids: CASSQASGATTDTQYF. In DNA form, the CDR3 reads TGTGCCAGCAGCCAAGCCAGCGGGGCCACCACAGATACGCAGTATTTT.

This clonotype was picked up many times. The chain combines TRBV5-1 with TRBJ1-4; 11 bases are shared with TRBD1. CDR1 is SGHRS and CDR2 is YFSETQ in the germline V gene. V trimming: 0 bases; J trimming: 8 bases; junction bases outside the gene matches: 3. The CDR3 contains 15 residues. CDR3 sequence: CASSLVGTGGEKLFF. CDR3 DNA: TGCGCCAGCAGCTTGGTCGGGACAGGGGGAGAAAAACTGTTTTTT.

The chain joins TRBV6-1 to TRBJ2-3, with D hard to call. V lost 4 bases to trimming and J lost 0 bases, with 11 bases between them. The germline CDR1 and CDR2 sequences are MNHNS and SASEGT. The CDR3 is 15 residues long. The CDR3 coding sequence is TGTGCCAGCAGTGTTGGTTTTCCTAGCACAGATACGCAGTATTTT. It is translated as CASSVGFPSTDTQYF.

The DNA for the CDR3 is TGTGCCAGCAGCCAAGACCGGCGGGGGGCAACTAATGAAAAACTGTTTTTT. It codes for CASSQDRRGATNEKLFF. The chain recombines TRBV14 with TRBJ1-4; weak D call: TRBD1 (5 bases). V lost 0 bases and J lost 0, with 11 bases in between. The CDR3 sequence is 17 residues long. Germline-derived CDR1 and CDR2 are SGHDN and FVKESK.

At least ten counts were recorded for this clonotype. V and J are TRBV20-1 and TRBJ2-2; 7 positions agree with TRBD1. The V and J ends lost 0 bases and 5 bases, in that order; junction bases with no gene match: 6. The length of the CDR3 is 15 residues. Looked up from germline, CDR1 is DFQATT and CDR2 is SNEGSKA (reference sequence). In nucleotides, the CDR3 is TGCAGTGCTAGAGATCTTATACAGGGGACCGGGGAGCTGTTTTTT. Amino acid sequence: CSARDLIQGTGELFF.

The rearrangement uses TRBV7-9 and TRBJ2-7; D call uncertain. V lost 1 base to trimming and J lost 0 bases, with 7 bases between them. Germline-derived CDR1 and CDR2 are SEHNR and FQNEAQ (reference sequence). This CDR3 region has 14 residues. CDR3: CASSLGPYSYEQYF. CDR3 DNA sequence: TGTGCCAGCAGCTTAGGGCCCTACTCCTACGAGCAGTACTTC.

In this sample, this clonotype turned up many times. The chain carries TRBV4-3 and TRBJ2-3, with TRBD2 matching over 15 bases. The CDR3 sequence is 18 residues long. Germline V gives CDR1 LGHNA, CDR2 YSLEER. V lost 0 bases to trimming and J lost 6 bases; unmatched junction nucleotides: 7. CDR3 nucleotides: TGCGCCAGCAGCCAAGATGGACTAGCGGGAGGGCCGGGTGATACGCAGTATTTT. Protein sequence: CASSQDGLAGGPGDTQYF.

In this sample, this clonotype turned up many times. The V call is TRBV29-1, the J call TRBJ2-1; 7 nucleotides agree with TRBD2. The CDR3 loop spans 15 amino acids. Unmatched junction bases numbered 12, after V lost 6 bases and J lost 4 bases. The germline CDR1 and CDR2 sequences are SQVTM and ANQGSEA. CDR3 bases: TGCAGCGTCGCCCCCTCAGCGGGGCTATACAATGAGCAGTTCTTC. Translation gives CSVAPSAGLYNEQFF.

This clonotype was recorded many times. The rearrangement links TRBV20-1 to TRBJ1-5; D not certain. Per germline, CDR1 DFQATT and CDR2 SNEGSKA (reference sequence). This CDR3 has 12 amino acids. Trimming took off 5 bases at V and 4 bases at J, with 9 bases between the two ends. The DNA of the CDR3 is TGCAGTGCTCCCCAGGAAAATCAGCCCCAGCATTTT. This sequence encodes CSAPQENQPQHF.

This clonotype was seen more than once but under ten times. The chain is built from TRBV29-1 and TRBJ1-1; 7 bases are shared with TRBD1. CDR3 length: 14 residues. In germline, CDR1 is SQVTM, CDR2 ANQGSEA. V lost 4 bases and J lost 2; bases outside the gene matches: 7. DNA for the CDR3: TGCAGCGTTGGGCAGCGGACAGGTAACACTGAAGCTTTCTTT. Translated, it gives CSVGQRTGNTEAFF.

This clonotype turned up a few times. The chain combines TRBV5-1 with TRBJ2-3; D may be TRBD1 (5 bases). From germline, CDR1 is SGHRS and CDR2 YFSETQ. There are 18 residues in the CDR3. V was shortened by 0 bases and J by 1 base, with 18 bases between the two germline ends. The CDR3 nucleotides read TGCGCCAGCAGCTTGGGAAAGGACAACTGGTATGGCACAGATACGCAGTATTTT. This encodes CASSLGKDNWYGTDTQYF.

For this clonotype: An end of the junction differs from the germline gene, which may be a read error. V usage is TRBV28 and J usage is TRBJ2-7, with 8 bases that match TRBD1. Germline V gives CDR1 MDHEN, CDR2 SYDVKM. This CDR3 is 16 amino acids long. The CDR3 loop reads CASSLPDRGPHYEQYF. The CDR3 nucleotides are TGTGCGAGCAGTTTGCCCGACAGGGGCCCCCATTACGAGCAGTACTTC. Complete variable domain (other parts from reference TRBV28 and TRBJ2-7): DVKVTQSSRYLVKRTGEKVFLECVQDMDHENMFWYRQDPGLGLRLIYFSYDVKMKEKGDIPEGYSVSREKKERFSLILESASTNQTSMYLCASSLPDRGPHYEQYFGPGTRLTVT.

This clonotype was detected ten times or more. In DNA, the CDR3 is TGTGCCAGCAGCTTAGATCGCAGCCCCAATTCACCCCTCCACTTT. Its protein is CASSLDRSPNSPLHF. The chain is built from TRBV7-9 and TRBJ1-6; D is uncertain. The CDR3 covers 15 residues. CDR1 is SEHNR and CDR2 is FQNEAQ in the germline V gene (reference sequence). V was clipped by 1 base and J by 7 bases, with 11 bases between them.

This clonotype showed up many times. The DNA of the CDR3 is TGTGCCAGCAGCGAAGCGGCTAGCTCCTACGAGCAGTACTTC. Translated, it gives CASSEAASSYEQYF. V gene TRBV7-9 combines with J gene TRBJ2-7; perhaps TRBD2 as D (5 bases). This CDR3 is 14 amino acids long. CDR1 is SEHNR and CDR2 is FQNEAQ in the germline V gene (reference sequence). Trimming took 5 bases from V and 0 from J, leaving 11 bases between them.

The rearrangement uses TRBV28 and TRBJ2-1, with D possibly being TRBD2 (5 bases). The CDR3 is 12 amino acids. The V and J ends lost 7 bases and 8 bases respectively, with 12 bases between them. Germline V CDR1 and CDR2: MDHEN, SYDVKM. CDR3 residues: CASTWRPDEQFF. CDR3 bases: TGTGCCAGCACCTGGAGGCCCGATGAGCAGTTCTTC.

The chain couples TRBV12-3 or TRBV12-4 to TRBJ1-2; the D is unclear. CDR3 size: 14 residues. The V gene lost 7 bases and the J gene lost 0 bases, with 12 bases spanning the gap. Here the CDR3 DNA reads TGTGCCAGCACTCAAACCGGGGCTAACTATGGCTACACCTTC. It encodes CASTQTGANYGYTF.

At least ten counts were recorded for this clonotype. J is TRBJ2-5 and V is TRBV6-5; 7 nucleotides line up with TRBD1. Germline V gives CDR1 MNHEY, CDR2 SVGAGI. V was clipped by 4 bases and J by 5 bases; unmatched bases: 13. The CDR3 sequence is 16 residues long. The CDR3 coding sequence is TGTGCCAGCAGTTCTCCGGGACAGCTTTCCGGGGAGACCCAGTACTTC. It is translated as CASSSPGQLSGETQYF.

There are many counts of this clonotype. The CDR3 DNA is TGTGCCAGCAGTCCCCATTTCTACAATGAGCAGTTCTTC. This codes for CASSPHFYNEQFF. The rearrangement uses TRBV28 and TRBJ2-1; D unclear. The CDR3 totals 13 residues. V was clipped by 5 bases and J by 3 bases, with 8 bases between them. Looked up from germline, CDR1 is MDHEN and CDR2 is SYDVKM.

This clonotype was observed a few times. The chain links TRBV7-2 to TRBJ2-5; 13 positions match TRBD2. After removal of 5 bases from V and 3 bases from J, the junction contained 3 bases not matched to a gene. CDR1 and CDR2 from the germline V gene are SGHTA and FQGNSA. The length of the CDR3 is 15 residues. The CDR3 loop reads CASSPGLAGKETQYF. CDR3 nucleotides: TGTGCCAGCAGCCCGGGACTAGCGGGAAAAGAGACCCAGTACTTC.

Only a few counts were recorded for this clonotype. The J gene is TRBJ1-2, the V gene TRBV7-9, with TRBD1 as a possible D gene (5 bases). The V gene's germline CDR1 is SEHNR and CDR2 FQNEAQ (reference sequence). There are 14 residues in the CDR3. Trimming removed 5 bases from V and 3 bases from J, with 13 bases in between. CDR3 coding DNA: TGTGCCAGCAGCCCTAGGGGTGCGGACTATGGCTACACCTTC. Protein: CASSPRGADYGYTF.